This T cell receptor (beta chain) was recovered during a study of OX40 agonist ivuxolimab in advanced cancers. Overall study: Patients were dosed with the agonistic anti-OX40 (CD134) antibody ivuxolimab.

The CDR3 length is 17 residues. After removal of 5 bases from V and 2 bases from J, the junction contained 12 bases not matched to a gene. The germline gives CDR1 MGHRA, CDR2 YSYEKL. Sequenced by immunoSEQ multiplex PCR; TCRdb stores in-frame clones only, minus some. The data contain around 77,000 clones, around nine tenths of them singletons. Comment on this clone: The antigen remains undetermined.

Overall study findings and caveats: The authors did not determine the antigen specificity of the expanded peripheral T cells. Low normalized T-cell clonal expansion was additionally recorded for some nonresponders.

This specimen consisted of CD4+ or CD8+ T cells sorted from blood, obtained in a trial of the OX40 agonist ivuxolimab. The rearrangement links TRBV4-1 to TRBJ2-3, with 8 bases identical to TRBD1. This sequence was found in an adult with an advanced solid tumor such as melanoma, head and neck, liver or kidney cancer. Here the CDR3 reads CASSSLGQGRLTDTQYF. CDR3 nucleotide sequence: TGCGCCAGCAGCTCTCTAGGACAGGGCCGACTCACAGATACGCAGTATTTT.